This TCR beta chain appears in the sequencing data of a study of cytomegalovirus exposure and HLA in healthy donors. Remarks on this clone: Its antigen is unknown.

Study outcomes and limitations: For most TCR sequences rarity was the rule, although some public TCRs occurred in many donors.

Germline-derived CDR1 and CDR2 are SQVTM and ANQGSEA. V gave up 7 bases and J gave up 4 bases; unmatched junction bases: 17. CDR3 size: 17 residues. Some clones are missing from TCRdb's copy, which holds only in-frame ones; the method was immunoSEQ multiplex PCR. Of 150,000 to 200,000 clones listed, roughly nine tenths are singletons. Material: PBMCs. The sequence was collected from a woman aged 18-29 years in good health and CMV-seropositive. This rearrangement joins TRBV29-1 to TRBJ2-1, with 9 bases matching TRBD2. CDR3 nucleotides: TGCAGCGGAAAAGGGTTAGCGGGGGCAATACAATACAATGAGCAGTTCTTC. It codes for CSGKGLAGAIQYNEQFF.